This TCR beta chain was sequenced for a study of blood T cell repertoires in COVID-19. As for the study in general: COVID-19 samples from acute and convalescent phases originated in the United States, Italy and Spain. PBMCs, B-cell-depleted T cells, or T cells were the source of the cDNA or gDNA that made up the material.

Per the study methods: Quantification of nucleated cells was approximated via reference gene primer amplification. The protocol was immunoSEQ multiplex PCR, while the TCRdb copy is restricted to in-frame clones and leaves out a portion. V, J and clone size reflect that table, while D and trimming were determined from the DNA. The sample has 250,000 to 300,000 clones, approximately 91% seen once. To note about this clone: Mismatch with germline at one junction end may stem from a read error.

The germline gives CDR1 LGHDT, CDR2 YNNKEL (reference sequence). This CDR3 has 11 residues. Specimen: PBMCs or T cells enriched from blood (not recorded which). The chain has TRBV3-1 (or the pseudogene TRBV3-2) and TRBJ2-7; D is unclear. This receptor was identified in a woman aged 40 to 55 with acute COVID-19. As DNA, the CDR3 is TGTGCCGGCAGCTTAACCTACGAGCAGTACTTC. Its translation is CAGSLTYEQYF.